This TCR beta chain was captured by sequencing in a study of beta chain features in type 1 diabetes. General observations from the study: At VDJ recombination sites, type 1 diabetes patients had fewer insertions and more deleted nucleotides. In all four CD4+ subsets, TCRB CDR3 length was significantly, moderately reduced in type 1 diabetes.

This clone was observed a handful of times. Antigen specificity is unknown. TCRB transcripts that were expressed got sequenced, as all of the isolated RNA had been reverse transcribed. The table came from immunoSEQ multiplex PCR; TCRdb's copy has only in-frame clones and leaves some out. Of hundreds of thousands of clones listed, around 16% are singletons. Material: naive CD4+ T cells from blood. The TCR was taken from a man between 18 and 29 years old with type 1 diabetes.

CDR3 DNA: TGTGCCAGCAGTCAAGCCGGGACAGGGAACTACGAGCAGTACTTC. Protein sequence: CASSQAGTGNYEQYF. The J gene is TRBJ2-7, the V gene TRBV28, with 9 bases fitting TRBD1. The junction had 8 bases not matched to a gene; V was cut back by 5 bases and J by 3 bases. This CDR3 has 15 residues. CDR1 and CDR2 (germline): MDHEN, SYDVKM.